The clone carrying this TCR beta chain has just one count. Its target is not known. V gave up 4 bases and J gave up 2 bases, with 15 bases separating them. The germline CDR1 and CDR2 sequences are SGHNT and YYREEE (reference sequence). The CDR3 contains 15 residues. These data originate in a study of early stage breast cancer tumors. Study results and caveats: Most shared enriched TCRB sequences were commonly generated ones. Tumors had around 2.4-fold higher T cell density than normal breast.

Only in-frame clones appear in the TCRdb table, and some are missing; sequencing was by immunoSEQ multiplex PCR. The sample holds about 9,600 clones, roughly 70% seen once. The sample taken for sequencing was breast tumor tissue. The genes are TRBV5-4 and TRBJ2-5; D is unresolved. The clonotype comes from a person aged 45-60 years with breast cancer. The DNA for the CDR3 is TGTGCCAGCAGCCTCCCATCAACACGGCAAGAGACCCAGTACTTC. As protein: CASSLPSTRQETQYF.